This T cell receptor beta chain was obtained from a study of blood T cell repertoires in COVID-19. Looking at the study overall: Samples representing acute and convalescent COVID-19 were sourced from the United States, Italy and Spain. T cells, B-cell-depleted T cells, or PBMCs provided the cDNA or gDNA that served as material.

This CDR3 comprises 14 residues. V was pared by 2 bases and J by 5 bases, with 10 bases between. Germline loops: CDR1 SGHRS, CDR2 YFSETQ. Cohort 3 recovery required two negative PCRs, clearance, or symptom resolution. Here immunoSEQ multiplex PCR was the method, and the copy in TCRdb shows in-frame clones only, minus some. Altogether approximately 200,000 clones are present, over 80% being singletons, with the ten largest covering 0.95% to 1.5%. This receptor was identified in a man aged 25-45 years who had recovered from COVID-19. This rearrangement joins TRBV5-1 to TRBJ1-4; the D gene is possibly TRBD1 (6 bases). The sequenced sample was PBMCs or T cells enriched from blood (not recorded which). DNA of the CDR3: TGCGCCAGCAGCTTACAGGGTAGCAATGAAAAACTGTTTTTT. Its protein is CASSLQGSNEKLFF. Full variable domain (outside the CDR3, taken from reference TRBV5-1 and TRBJ1-4): KAGVTQTPRYLIKTRGQQVTLSCSPISGHRSVSWYQQTPGQGLQFLFEYFSETQRNKGNFPGRFSGRQFSNSRSEMNVSTLELGDSALYLCASSLQGSNEKLFFGSGTQLSVL.